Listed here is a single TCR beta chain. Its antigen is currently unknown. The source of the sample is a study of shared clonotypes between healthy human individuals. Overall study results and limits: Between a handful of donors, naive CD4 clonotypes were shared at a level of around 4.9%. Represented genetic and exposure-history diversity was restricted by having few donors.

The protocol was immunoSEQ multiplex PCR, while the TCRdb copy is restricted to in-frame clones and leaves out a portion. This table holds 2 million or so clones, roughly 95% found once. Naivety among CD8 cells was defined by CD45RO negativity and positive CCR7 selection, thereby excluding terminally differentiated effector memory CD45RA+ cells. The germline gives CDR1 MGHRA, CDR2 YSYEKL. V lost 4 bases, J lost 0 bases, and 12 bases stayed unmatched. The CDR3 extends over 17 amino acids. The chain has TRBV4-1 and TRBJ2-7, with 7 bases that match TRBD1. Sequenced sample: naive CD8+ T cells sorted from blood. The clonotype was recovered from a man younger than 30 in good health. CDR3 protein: CASSLHPDRDGSYEQYF. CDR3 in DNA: TGCGCCAGCAGCCTACACCCTGACAGGGACGGCTCCTACGAGCAGTACTTC.